The 12 T cell receptor beta chains in this list originate from one sample, sequenced in a study of CXCR3-negative and CXCR3-positive naive CD8 T cells. Study conclusions and caveats: Relative to CXCR3-negative naive cells, CXCR3-positive naive cells had more hydrophobic TRB CDR3s.

These TCRs are of unknown antigen specificity. 5' RACE that incorporated UMI labels was used to prepare the TRB cDNA libraries. TCRdb re-called the 5' RACE reads and gives one entry per CDR3 protein, without DNA. The sample shows about 63,000 distinct CDR3 sequences, and around 4.9% sits with its ten largest clones. Sample: naive CXCR3+ CD8+ T cells from blood. Subset specified: CD45RO-CCR7+CD27+CD95- naive CD8+ T cells expressing CXCR3 (TNR3+). These receptors originate from a human donor in good health. Some clones in this sample may be carry-over from other donors' samples.

The chain uses TRBV5-1 and TRBJ1-6; TCRdb designates TRBD1, a call that cannot be tested without DNA. The CDR3 extends over 16 amino acids. CDR1 and CDR2 from the germline V gene are SGHRS and YFSETQ. CDR3 region: CASSSAGGGYNSPLHF.

The V gene is TRBV29-1, the J gene TRBJ1-1; TCRdb outputs TRBD1, but without DNA this stays unchecked. This CDR3 has 14 amino acids. Per the germline V gene, CDR1 is SQVTM and CDR2 is ANQGSEA. The CDR3 protein is CSVRVFVGDTEAFF.

The chain links TRBV5-1 to TRBJ1-2. Germline V gene lookup returns CDR1 SGHRS and CDR2 YFSETQ. The CDR3 runs 14 residues. This chain's CDR3 is CASSLDLDRDGYTF.

This clonotype counts as medium-sized by frequency. The rearrangement uses TRBV7-2 and TRBJ1-2. Per germline, CDR1 SGHTA and CDR2 FQGNSA. The CDR3 is made up of 14 amino acids. CDR3 sequence reads: CASSLRKVNYGYTF.

The J gene is TRBJ1-2, the V gene TRBV7-8. In germline, CDR1 is SGHVS, CDR2 FQNEAQ. This CDR3 contains 11 residues. CDR3 amino acids: CASRPLNGYTF.

This rearrangement joins TRBV11-3 to TRBJ2-7; TCRdb picks TRBD1, but there is no DNA to check that call. The germline V gene encodes CDR1 SGHNT and CDR2 YENEEA. This CDR3 has 18 residues. This chain's CDR3 is CASSSPRGTESPTYEQYF.

The rearrangement uses TRBV6-5 and TRBJ2-1; there is no DNA to check the TCRdb D call of TRBD1. This CDR3 region has 15 residues. Germline CDR1 MNHEY, CDR2 SVGAGI. The CDR3 sequence is CASRLSPGPQGQGFF.

According to its frequency, this clonotype is medium-sized (0.01 to 0.1%). The V call is TRBV29-1, the J call TRBJ2-7; there is no DNA to check the TCRdb D call of TRBD1. The CDR3 loop spans 15 amino acids. CDR1 and CDR2 (germline): SQVTM, ANQGSEA. CDR3 in amino acids: CSVESEWEGAYEQYF.

The V gene is TRBV30, the J gene TRBJ2-2. The CDR3 length is 13 residues. Germline CDR1 is GTSNPN and CDR2 is SVGIG (reference sequence). Here the CDR3 reads CAWRTANTGELFF.

V usage is TRBV25-1 and J usage is TRBJ2-3; with no DNA, the TCRdb D assignment of TRBD2 cannot be verified. The germline V gene encodes CDR1 MGHDK and CDR2 SYGVNS. The CDR3 runs to 16 residues. The CDR3 region is CASSEYLAGNTDTQYF.

The V gene is TRBV20-1, the J gene TRBJ2-7. The length of the CDR3 is 13 residues. Germline V gives CDR1 DFQATT, CDR2 SNEGSKA (reference sequence). CDR3 sequence reads: CSAGSRSSYEQYF.

The chain employs TRBV6-6 and TRBJ2-5. The V gene's germline CDR1 is MNHNY and CDR2 SVGAGI (reference sequence). This CDR3 is built from 14 residues. CDR3 region: CASNLKGFEETQYF.